These 25 T cell receptor beta chains were all obtained from the same sample, sequenced in a study of response to subunit inactivated influenza vaccine. MiXCR was run by TCRdb on the RT-PCR reads, yielding one entry per CDR3 protein. The repertoire holds 500,000 to 600,000 distinct CDR3 sequences, with 13% as singletons. The sequenced sample was PBMCs from blood, obtained more than 35 days after vaccination. These receptors were collected from a man aged 45 to 65 who received an inactivated influenza vaccine.

This clonotype was counted ten times or more. V and J are TRBV13 and TRBJ2-5; 8 bases are a match to TRBD2. CDR3 length equals 14 residues. V was pared by 4 bases and J by 1 base, with 2 bases of the junction left unmatched. Germline values: CDR1 PRHDT, CDR2 FYEKMQ (reference sequence). The CDR3 protein is CASSSGTSQETQYF. The CDR3 bases are TGTGCCAGCAGCTCCGGGACTAGCCAAGAGACCCAGTACTTC.

In its sample, this clonotype was seen once. The genes are TRBV7-8 and TRBJ2-5; D is tentatively TRBD1 or TRBD2 (5 bases each). CDR3 size: 14 residues. Germline V gene sequence: CDR1 SGHVS, CDR2 FQNEAQ. V lost 5 bases and J 1 base, leaving 11 bases between the germline ends. CDR3 in amino acids: CASSGGVFQETQYF. CDR3 sequence (DNA): TGTGCCAGCAGCGGGGGAGTATTCCAAGAGACCCAGTACTTC.

The rearrangement links TRBV11-2 to TRBJ2-7, with TRBD1 identical over 12 bases. The CDR3 consists of 15 residues. CDR1 is SGHAT, CDR2 FQNNGV, per germline. The V and J ends lost 0 bases and 8 bases, in that order; junction bases with no gene match: 5. The CDR3 loop reads CASSLDRDRGLQQYF. CDR3 coding DNA: TGTGCCAGCAGCTTAGACCGGGACAGGGGGCTACAGCAGTACTTC. Supplemented by reference TRBV11-2 and TRBJ2-7, the full variable domain reads EAGVAQSPRYKIIEKRQSVAFWCNPISGHATLYWYQQILGQGPKLLIQFQNNGVVDDSQLPKDRFSAERLKGVDSTLKIQPAKLEDSAVYLCASSLDRDRGLQQYFGPGTRLTVT.

This clonotype was counted ten times or more. J is TRBJ2-1 and V is TRBV5-6; the match to TRBD2 covers 11 bases. The CDR3 loop spans 15 amino acids. Trimming at V came to 6 bases and at J to 2 bases, leaving 4 bases not matched to a gene. From germline, CDR1 is SGHDT and CDR2 YYEEEE. The chain's CDR3 is CASISTSGTYNEQFF. The CDR3 DNA reads as TGTGCCAGCATCTCGACTAGCGGGACCTACAATGAGCAGTTCTTC.

This clonotype was seen repeatedly, ten times or more. The chain combines TRBV7-8 with TRBJ2-2; TRBD2 is a possible D gene (6 bases). From germline, CDR1 is SGHVS and CDR2 FQNEAQ. The CDR3 is 14 residues long. Trimming shortened V by 5 bases and J by 3 bases, and 10 bases separated the two germline ends. In DNA form, the CDR3 reads TGTGCCAGCAGCCCGACTAGTTACACCGGGGAGCTGTTTTTT. This encodes CASSPTSYTGELFF.

CDR3 residues: CASSPRWTSGIGEQYF. CDR3 coding DNA: TGTGCCAGCAGTCCCAGATGGACTAGCGGGATCGGCGAGCAGTACTTC. The V gene is TRBV27, the J gene TRBJ2-7; the match to TRBD2 covers 12 bases. Germline V gene lookup returns CDR1 MNHEY and CDR2 SMNVEV (reference sequence). J was trimmed by 6 bases and V by 5 bases; bases with no gene match: 11. The CDR3 runs to 16 residues.

This chain links TRBV12-3 or TRBV12-4 with TRBJ2-1, with D possibly TRBD2 on 7 matching bases. Trimming pared 5 bases from V and 5 bases from J, leaving 13 bases between. The CDR3 covers 14 residues. The CDR3 DNA reads as TGTGCCAGCAGTCTCGGGGGGCCCCACAATGAGCAGTTCTTC. This sequence encodes CASSLGGPHNEQFF.

Of note for this clonotype: One base away lies a much larger clone, so this may be a sequencing read error. This chain connects TRBV11-2 to TRBJ2-1, with D unresolved. Trimming removed 0 bases from V and 6 bases from J, with 3 bases in between. The CDR3 covers 12 residues. Germline V gives CDR1 SGHAT, CDR2 FQNNGV. This CDR3 reads CASSLDFNEQFF. CDR3 bases: TGTGCCAGCAGCTTAGACTTCAATGAGCAGTTCTTC.

The table lists this clonotype with a few counts. The chain links TRBV7-2 to TRBJ2-7, with D perhaps matching TRBD1 (6 bases). The germline V gene encodes CDR1 SGHTA and CDR2 FQGNSA. Trimming shortened V by 5 bases and J by 12 bases, and 20 bases separated the two germline ends. The CDR3 is made up of 13 amino acids. The CDR3 sequence is CASSQNSQGKWYF. As DNA, the CDR3 is TGTGCCAGCAGCCAGAACTCACAGGGTAAATGGTACTTC.

This clonotype occurred many times. The chain links TRBV12-3 or TRBV12-4 to TRBJ2-1; 11 nucleotides align to TRBD2. The CDR3 runs 13 residues. V dropped 8 bases and J dropped 13; count of bases not matched to a gene: 10. CDR3 DNA: TGTGCCAGCCGGCCTAGCGGGGGGAGACCACAGTTCTTC. It codes for CASRPSGGRPQFF.

The chain joins TRBV12-3 or TRBV12-4 to TRBJ1-2; D gene unclear. The CDR3 runs 13 residues. Trimming pared 0 bases from V and 6 bases from J, leaving 8 bases between. The CDR3 region has the DNA TGTGCCAGCAGTTTAGCGCTGATCCATGGCTACACCTTC. Protein product: CASSLALIHGYTF.

This clonotype was recorded a few times. This rearrangement joins TRBV12-3 or TRBV12-4 to TRBJ1-5; the D is unclear. The germline V and J ends were trimmed by 1 base and 0 bases, with 7 bases remaining between them. The CDR3 loop spans 15 amino acids. CDR3 loop: CASSLVGFSNQPQHF. As DNA, the CDR3 is TGTGCCAGCAGTTTAGTGGGGTTTAGCAATCAGCCCCAGCATTTT.

V usage is TRBV6-5 and J usage is TRBJ2-7, with 8 bases fitting TRBD2. The CDR3 is made up of 16 amino acids. CDR1 MNHEY and CDR2 SVGAGI come from the germline V gene. Germline trimming cut 2 bases from V and 3 bases from J; bases unmatched to any gene: 9. The CDR3 is CASSYDIERGIYEQYF. For the CDR3, the DNA is TGTGCCAGCAGTTACGATATTGAGCGGGGGATCTACGAGCAGTACTTC.

The chain has TRBV7-2 and TRBJ1-5; TRBD1 might be the D (5 bases). The germline V and J ends were trimmed by 4 bases and 5 bases, with 9 bases remaining between them. CDR1 is SGHTA and CDR2 is FQGNSA in the germline V gene. There are 13 residues in the CDR3. In nucleotides, the CDR3 is TGTGCCAGCAGCTCCGGGGCTGATCAGCCCCAGCATTTT. It specifies CASSSGADQPQHF.

The chain uses TRBV7-2 and TRBJ2-2; unclear D gene. Germline CDR1 is SGHTA and CDR2 is FQGNSA. Trimming took off 1 base at V and 1 base at J, with 7 bases between the two ends. There are 15 residues in the CDR3. The CDR3 here is CASSLVSLNTGELFF. The CDR3 DNA reads as TGTGCCAGCAGCTTAGTCAGTCTGAACACCGGGGAGCTGTTTTTT.

The rearrangement links TRBV3-1 to TRBJ2-2; possible D gene TRBD2, 5 bases. Germline V gene data show CDR1 as LGHDT and CDR2 as YNNKEL (reference sequence). This CDR3 region has 17 residues. The V and J ends lost 1 base and 1 base respectively, with 13 bases between them. The CDR3 loop is CASSQGGGRMNTGELFF. The CDR3 nucleotides read TGTGCCAGCAGCCAAGGTGGAGGTCGGATGAACACCGGGGAGCTGTTTTTT.

In its sample, this clonotype was seen a few times. V gene TRBV28 combines with J gene TRBJ2-7; D is ambiguous. V was trimmed by 5 bases and J by 3 bases, leaving 17 bases between them. Germline CDR1 reads MDHEN; CDR2 reads SYDVKM. The CDR3 is 15 residues long. The CDR3 reads CASSQLSAQYYEQYF. The CDR3 DNA is TGTGCCAGCAGTCAACTAAGCGCACAATACTACGAGCAGTACTTC.

This clonotype occurred many times. This chain links TRBV29-1 with TRBJ2-1; D unclear. The V gene's germline CDR1 is SQVTM and CDR2 ANQGSEA. CDR3 size: 11 residues. V was trimmed by 8 bases and J by 2 bases, leaving 7 bases between them. The CDR3 DNA reads as TGCAGCACCTCCGCCTACAATGAGCAGTTCTTC. This sequence encodes CSTSAYNEQFF.

This chain links TRBV29-1 with TRBJ2-1, with TRBD2 matching 8 bases. V trimming: 4 bases; J trimming: 9 bases; junction bases outside the gene matches: 14. The CDR3 covers 15 residues. Germline V gives CDR1 SQVTM, CDR2 ANQGSEA. For the CDR3, the DNA is TGCAGCGTTGTCCCCCCCACTAGCGGAACGCGTGAGCAGTTCTTC. Translating gives CSVVPPTSGTREQFF.

Only a few counts were recorded for this clonotype. The CDR3, as DNA: TGCGCCAGCAGCCAAGAGTCTCTAGCGCATCAGTTCTTC. Translated, it gives CASSQESLAHQFF. This sequence joins TRBV4-3 and TRBJ2-1; D is possibly TRBD2 (6 bases). The CDR3 has 13 residues. Trimming cost V 0 bases and J 13 bases, with 13 bases left between them. Germline V gene sequence: CDR1 LGHNA, CDR2 YSLEER.

This rearrangement joins TRBV3-1 to TRBJ2-7; D gene unclear. The V end was cut by 10 bases, the J end by 2 bases, with 21 bases between. This CDR3 has 15 amino acids. Germline V lookup: CDR1 LGHDT, CDR2 YNNKEL (reference sequence). CDR3 nucleotide sequence: TGTGCCACCTGCAAGCAGGCGTCTTGTACCTACGAGCAGTACTTC. Its protein product is CATCKQASCTYEQYF.

This chain uses TRBV29-1 with TRBJ2-1; 7 bases agree with TRBD2. The V segment lost 3 bases and the J segment 1 base; nucleotides outside the gene matches: 6. This CDR3 comprises 15 residues. Germline V gene lookup returns CDR1 SQVTM and CDR2 ANQGSEA. The CDR3 DNA follows: TGCAGCGTTGACGGTGCGGGAGTATCCTACAATGAGCAGTTCTTC. Its translation: CSVDGAGVSYNEQFF.

The chain is built from TRBV3-1 and TRBJ2-4, with 14 bases aligning to TRBD2. V dropped 4 bases and J dropped 2; count of bases not matched to a gene: 10. Germline CDR1 is LGHDT and CDR2 is YNNKEL (reference sequence). This CDR3 comprises 19 residues. This CDR3 is CASSRGTSGRGGSKNIQYF. In DNA form, the CDR3 reads TGTGCCAGCAGCCGAGGGACTAGCGGGAGAGGAGGGTCCAAAAACATTCAGTACTTC.

Only a few counts were recorded for this clonotype. J is TRBJ2-5 and V is TRBV6-5; the match to TRBD1 covers 10 bases. The V and J ends lost 2 bases and 3 bases, in that order; junction bases with no gene match: 6. The germline V gene encodes CDR1 MNHEY and CDR2 SVGAGI. The length of the CDR3 is 16 residues. The CDR3: CASSYRTGTGEETQYF. CDR3 bases: TGTGCCAGCAGTTACAGAACCGGGACAGGGGAAGAGACCCAGTACTTC.

V is TRBV6-1 and J is TRBJ1-4; D ambiguous. V gave up 6 bases and J gave up 8 bases, with 13 bases separating them. The CDR3 loop spans 13 amino acids. The germline CDR1 and CDR2 sequences are MNHNS and SASEGT. CDR3 residues: CASRQGLYEKLFF. The CDR3 nucleotides are TGTGCCAGCAGGCAAGGGTTGTACGAAAAACTGTTTTTT.